Sequencing of this TCR beta chain was carried out in a study of cytomegalovirus exposure and HLA in healthy donors (dated by TCRdb to 2016 to 2017). Context from the whole study: An earlier analysis of approximately 590 of the donors reported more than 250 Gb of sequence data and around 110 million unique TCR beta sequences from 150 million to 200 million T cells. An early release covering just under 650 HLA-typed donors comprised 300 to 350 gigabases of sequencing data and tens of millions of unique TCR sequences. The genetic ancestry cluster associated with self-reported Caucasian donors included over 80% of the roughly 360 genotyped donors. The study was designed to test whether signatures of past pathogen exposure could be identified by cataloging public T cell receptors. The T cell repertoires of under 750 subjects were profiled by immunosequencing and related to cytomegalovirus serostatus. Along with the roughly 670-subject first cohort, a separate validation cohort of over a hundred different subjects was used. To predict cytomegalovirus infection status, the study combined high-throughput TCR immunosequencing, statistical association of individual TCRs with disease status, and machine learning. A later analysis re-analyzed previously published TCR beta repertoires from about 600 donors and added high-resolution HLA genotyping to study TCR occurrence patterns. Rather than using new phenotypic data, the later analysis identified candidate immune exposures from TCR beta sequences and from how often those sequences occurred across donors. In an earlier analysis of roughly 580 of the donors, high-throughput TCR beta sequencing was used to judge whether each TCR beta V gene segment behaved as functional or pseudogenic. Donor age, sex, ethnicity and CMV serostatus were compiled together with the repertoire data. A later genetic analysis took genome-wide SNP genotypes for about 55% of the 666 donors and used that subset as a discovery cohort. All discovery cohort repertoires had been generated on a single sequencing platform. Class I and class II HLA loci were covered by the typing at four-digit resolution. Typing coverage differed by locus: A, B, C, DRB1 and DQB1 were typed in about 620-630 donors, DQA1 in approximately 520, DPA1 in some 600, and DPB1 in 400 to 490. Five DR-DQ haplotypes were handled as single units for association and clustering because linkage in the cohort was strong. Among around 400 genotyped donors of the cohort, an average of roughly 230,000 unique TCR beta nucleotide sequences was sequenced per donor, of which about 20% were non-productive.

Overall study results and their limits: The earlier analysis of nearly 600 of the donors excluded 15 to 20 rarely observed V segments, including chromosome 9 orphons, because counts were too low. In a later analysis, HLA-associated TCR beta chains showed more clonal expansion and lower generation probabilities than non-associated chains that were equally common. Cytomegalovirus status was reported to be diagnosed by the classifier with high specificity and sensitivity in both the original and validation cohorts. Because HLA typing was unavailable for some donors at each locus, only the typed subset was used in association tests. In a later genetic analysis, a missense DCLRE1C variant was associated with V-gene and J-gene trimming of TCR beta chains, and the association was replicated in an independent cohort. A later analysis associated 16,951 TCR beta sequences with specific HLA alleles at a false discovery rate of 0.05. In a later analysis, several top co-occurrence clusters were reported to appear linked to parvovirus B19, influenza, CMV and Epstein-Barr virus. Linkage disequilibrium might explain the correlated functional status among segregating V segments, but an unknown experimental factor could not be excluded. The authors suggested that the approach could potentially be extended to other disease states and immunological phenotypes. Three of the identified cytomegalovirus-associated TCR beta chains were confirmed in vitro to be specific for cytomegalovirus antigens. A cluster of highly shared sequence variants was judged likely to be a technical artifact of the sequencing pipeline. When HLA alleles, especially DR and DQ, strongly co-occurred, attributing TCR associations to individual alleles was difficult. A total of 164 TCR beta chains were listed by the study as associated with cytomegalovirus. Only TCR beta chains were sequenced in this cohort, and the absence of alpha or paired-chain data limited detectable features. Most TCR sequences were observed very rarely across donors, whereas some public TCRs were present in many individuals. According to a later analysis, most CMV-associated TCR beta chains appeared to be HLA-restricted, and the HLA associations seemed to be driven largely by CMV exposure. A further reported finding was that TCR beta sequences accurately predicted the HLA-A and HLA-B alleles for most subjects in the first cohort. Some IMGT-functional V segments, including TRBV6-2 and TRBV6-3, could not be told apart with the 87-base-pair reads, so those segments were excluded. An earlier analysis of approximately 500 of the donors showed that most TCR beta V segments appeared in productive rearrangements either about 90% or about 30% of the time, which broadly matched IMGT annotations. A later analysis found that TCR association rates varied across HLA loci, with DRB1 alleles showing the most associated TCRs and HLA-C alleles the fewest. The presence/absence analyses assumed that sequencing depth was roughly uniform across donors, and that assumption may not be true. A later genetic analysis reported fewer N-insertions in productive TCRs among donors in an Asian-associated ancestry cluster than the roughly 620-donor mean. CMV serostatus was the only immune exposure information available for the cohort.

The CDR3 spans 12 residues, from the cysteine through the phenylalanine. The only DNA kept is the CDR3, 36 bases in frame from the first base. The V end loses 6 bases and the J end loses 3 bases, and a stretch of 8 bases separates them. Based on the germline V gene, the CDR1 and CDR2 sequences are MNHEY and SVGAGI. In total, 630 or so healthy bone marrow donors made up the cohort. At the time of sampling, all cohort members were nominally healthy, though unrecorded immune exposures were likely present. The donor was CMV seronegative and was included in the group of several hundred seronegative cohort members. A peripheral blood sample was provided by each donor, and peripheral blood mononuclear cells were used for TCR beta sequencing. The Qiagen DNeasy Blood Extraction Kit was used to extract genomic DNA from the blood cell samples. Libraries were built with the immunoSEQ multiplex PCR assay. For the multiplex PCR, a mixture combining 60 forward primers for TCR Vbeta segments and 13 reverse primers for TCR Jbeta segments was used. A multiplex PCR assay on genomic DNA amplified the CDR3 region of rearranged TCR beta genes. The amplified TCR beta libraries were sequenced on the Illumina HiSeq System as 87-base-pair reads. The authors' pipeline ran thus. A later analysis counted approximately 76 million unique TCR beta chains across the approximately 700 repertoires, and roughly 10 million of these chains were shared by at least two donors. A nearest-neighbor algorithm error-corrected the raw reads and collapsed the reads into unique sequences, merging closely related sequences to remove PCR and sequencing errors. Alignment of CDR3 sequences to IMGT reference sequences was used to assign V, D and J gene segments. For a sequence to be retained, a match of at least six nucleotides was required to both a V gene segment and a J gene segment. Rearrangements were called productive when the CDR3 lacked stop codons and stayed in frame with V and J; all others were non-productive. Following IMGT convention, CDR3 was defined as the stretch from the second conserved V-encoded cysteine to the conserved J-encoded phenylalanine. The earlier analysis of approximately 590 of the donors excluded any sequence lacking an unambiguous match to a single V gene segment. In an earlier analysis of 500 to 750 of the donors, V segments were called functional above 56.7% productive rearrangements and were called segregating when the between-donor standard deviation exceeded 5%. To diagnose cytomegalovirus status from the catalog of TCR beta chain sequences, a statistical classification framework was built. V and J gene assignment, in a later analysis, came from comparing TCR nucleotide sequences with IMGT/GENE-DB human TR gene sequences. In a later analysis, CDR3 sequences and most-parsimonious VDJ recombination scenarios were assigned using the TCRdist pipeline. In a later analysis, each TCR beta chain was defined by its CDR3 amino acid sequence together with its V-gene family, and reads without a unique V-gene family were excluded. To address suspected cross-contamination and a sequencing artifact, a later analysis removed a few hundred highly shared, low-generation-probability nucleotide sequences. For each public chain, a later analysis derived a clonal expansion index from normalized ranks of inferred template counts within each repertoire. A later analysis computed generation probabilities with a VDJ recombination model fitted to out-of-frame rearrangements, and checked the results against IGoR. Hypergeometric tests were used in a later analysis to score TCR-TCR, TCR-HLA and TCR-CMV co-occurrence, with a repertoire-size bias correction applied to the TCR pairs. False discovery rates were estimated in a later analysis by permuting HLA or CMV assignments 20 times. A later analysis grouped co-occurring TCRs with DBSCAN, adding TCRdist sequence similarity when clustering within HLA-allele-positive subsets. Co-occurrence clustering excluded repertoires with fewer than 30,000 or more than 120,000 public chains, plus five with anomalous nucleotide sharing. What TCRdb holds here is the immuneACCESS table cut down to in-frame rearrangements. Part of the clones is not present; checked against another copy, under half of the missing clones reflect an unresolved V gene, and the others are unexplained. That table supplies the V and J calls and clone size; D and trimming were determined from the DNA. This sample holds 140,000 or so clones; about 80% were observed only once. Under 5% of the sample lies in the top ten.

Notes on this clone: The antigen it binds to is not known. No much larger clone is present one base from it, and per-base qualities are unavailable.

Here the chain combines TRBV6-5 and TRBJ2-5, with no D gene named confidently. Sequencing used PBMCs. This sequence was found in a man between 40 and 49 years old in good health and CMV-seronegative. The DNA sequence is as follows: TGTGCCAGCAGCCGACTGAAAGAGACCCAGTACTTC. Translated, it reads CASSRLKETQYF.